Presented here are 7 T cell receptor beta chains from one specimen sequenced in a study of T cell changes during pregnancy in multiple sclerosis. Assay used: immunoSEQ multiplex PCR; TCRdb lists only in-frame clones, some missing. Of more than 100,000 clones listed, roughly 92% are singletons. This specimen was peripheral blood, taken after pregnancy. The receptor set was obtained from a female donor with multiple sclerosis, enrolled in a pregnancy study.

The rearrangement joins TRBV15 to TRBJ1-5; D is unresolved. There are 15 residues in the CDR3. The V and J ends lost 0 bases and 9 bases respectively, with 15 bases between them. Germline CDR1 is LNHNV and CDR2 is YYDKDF (reference sequence). The CDR3 DNA reads TGTGCCACCAGCAGAGACGGTGGAGGCCTCTGGCCCCAGCATTTT. Amino acids: CATSRDGGGLWPQHF.

The CDR3 loop is CASSLQGISEKLFF. In DNA form, the CDR3 reads TGCGCCAGCAGCTTACAGGGGATAAGTGAAAAACTGTTTTTT. The rearrangement uses TRBV5-1 and TRBJ1-4; 7 nucleotides match TRBD1. Germline trimming cut 2 bases from V and 7 bases from J; bases unmatched to any gene: 5. CDR3 length: 14 amino acids. Germline V gene data show CDR1 as SGHRS and CDR2 as YFSETQ.

This chain connects TRBV7-9 to TRBJ1-2; possible D gene TRBD1, 5 bases. The CDR3 is 15 amino acids. V gave up 1 base and J gave up 4 bases, with 13 bases separating them. Germline-derived CDR1 and CDR2 are SEHNR and FQNEAQ (reference sequence). The CDR3 DNA follows: TGTGCCAGCAGCTTAGGTGGAGGGGTGGCCTATGGCTACACCTTC. This gives the protein CASSLGGGVAYGYTF.

V gene TRBV9 combines with J gene TRBJ1-1; TRBD1 might be the D (6 bases). With 3 bases removed from V and 4 bases from J, the gap between germline ends came to 10 bases. The CDR3 spans 13 residues. The germline V gene encodes CDR1 SGDLS and CDR2 YYNGEE. CDR3 residues: CASSAGVGTEAFF. DNA of the CDR3: TGTGCCAGCAGCGCAGGGGTGGGCACTGAAGCTTTCTTT.

The chain carries TRBV7-7 and TRBJ1-6; unclear D gene. Germline CDR1 reads SSHAT; CDR2 reads FNYEAQ (reference sequence). CDR3 length: 17 amino acids. The ends were cut back, 2 bases at V and 0 bases at J, with 11 bases in the middle. CDR3 protein: CASSLPGGSSYNSPLHF. For the CDR3, the DNA is TGTGCCAGCAGCTTACCCGGCGGAAGCTCCTATAATTCACCCCTCCACTTT.

The chain carries TRBV5-1 and TRBJ2-5; 9 nucleotides line up with TRBD1. This CDR3 has 13 amino acids. Trimming took 7 bases from V and 4 from J; bases not matched to a gene: 5. Looked up from germline, CDR1 is SGHRS and CDR2 is YFSETQ. The CDR3 reads CASGTGSGETQYF. The CDR3 DNA is TGCGCCAGCGGGACAGGGAGTGGAGAGACCCAGTACTTC.

J is TRBJ1-5 and V is TRBV28; 9 nucleotides line up with TRBD1. The CDR3 loop spans 14 amino acids. CDR1 is MDHEN, CDR2 SYDVKM, per germline. Germline trimming cut 3 bases from V and 5 bases from J; bases unmatched to any gene: 2. CDR3 DNA sequence: TGTGCCAGCAGTTTTGGGACAGGGCATCAGCCCCAGCATTTT. This codes for CASSFGTGHQPQHF.